Following are 30 T cell receptor beta chains from one sample sequenced in a study of graft-versus-host responses after intestinal transplantation. Intraepithelial and lamina propria lymphocytes were isolated from graft specimens. Produced via immunoSEQ multiplex PCR; TCRdb's table is partial and in-frame only. Of about 15,000 clones listed, over 50% are singletons. Sequencing was performed on ileum tissue, taken 524 days after transplant. The source of these receptors is a human patient who received an intestinal transplant, so some T cells may come from the graft donor.

The chain couples TRBV18 to TRBJ2-3; D unclear. Germline V gene data show CDR1 as KGHSH and CDR2 as LQKENI. CDR3 length: 15 residues. Trimming removed 0 bases at V and 3 bases at J, with 10 bases between. The chain's CDR3 is CASSPPYQRTDTQYF. In nucleotides, the CDR3 is TGTGCCAGCTCACCACCCTACCAGAGGACAGATACGCAGTATTTT.

J is TRBJ2-1 and V is TRBV4-1; TRBD2 agrees at 11 bases. Germline V gene sequence: CDR1 MGHRA, CDR2 YSYEKL. V dropped 3 bases and J dropped 3; count of bases not matched to a gene: 1. The CDR3 sequence is 15 residues long. In DNA form, the CDR3 reads TGCGCCAGCAGCCATAGCGGGGGGGGCTACAATGAGCAGTTCTTC. Protein product: CASSHSGGGYNEQFF.

The CDR3 DNA sequence: TGTGCCAGCTCACGCACACTAGCGGCCTCTACCAATGAGCAGTTCTTC. It codes for CASSRTLAASTNEQFF. The chain has TRBV18 and TRBJ2-1, with TRBD2 identical over 8 bases. In germline, CDR1 is KGHSH, CDR2 LQKENI. CDR3 length: 16 amino acids. V dropped 4 bases and J dropped 6; count of bases not matched to a gene: 11.

The rearrangement joins TRBV12-2 to TRBJ1-6. TRBV12-2 is reported as a pseudogene. The CDR3 runs to 16 residues. CDR3 DNA sequence: TGTGCAAGTCGCCCGGCGGGGACTCGTCCTAATTCACCCCTCCACTTT. Residues: CASRPAGTRPNSPLHF.

V and J are TRBV30 and TRBJ2-7; no definite D call. Per germline, CDR1 GTSNPN and CDR2 SVGIG (reference sequence). The V end lost 4 bases, the J end lost 2 bases, and 12 bases lay between the germline ends. The CDR3 is 13 residues long. CDR3 amino acids: CAWITTHTYEQYF. The CDR3 DNA sequence: TGTGCCTGGATCACCACTCATACCTACGAGCAGTACTTC. Complete variable domain (other parts from reference TRBV30 and TRBJ2-7): SQTIHQWPATLVQPVGSPLSLECTVEGTSNPNLYWYRQAAGRGLQLLFYSVGIGQISSEVPQNLSASRPQDRQFILSSKKLLLSDSGFYLCAWITTHTYEQYFGPGTRLTVT.

This chain connects TRBV27 to TRBJ1-5; D unresolved. CDR3 length: 15 amino acids. Trimming removed 2 bases at V and 4 bases at J, with 12 bases between. Germline V CDR1 and CDR2: MNHEY, SMNVEV (reference sequence). The CDR3 coding sequence is TGTGCCAGCAGTTTACATAACAGCAGGAATCAGCCCCAGCATTTT. It translates to CASSLHNSRNQPQHF.

This clone was seen more than once but under ten times. Other DNA variants within this sample encode the same CDR3. The chain has TRBV19 and TRBJ2-7; 14 nucleotides line up with TRBD2. Trimming at V came to 5 bases and at J to 5 bases, leaving 5 bases not matched to a gene. CDR1 LNHDA and CDR2 SQIVND come from the germline V gene (reference sequence). The CDR3 has 15 amino acids. The CDR3 sequence is CASSVGLAGGNEQYF. CDR3 nucleotides: TGTGCCAGTAGTGTTGGACTAGCGGGGGGCAACGAGCAGTACTTC.

V is TRBV5-6 and J is TRBJ2-3; no definite D call. Deletions cut 0 bases from V and 0 bases from J, with 2 bases between. In germline, CDR1 is SGHDT, CDR2 YYEEEE. The CDR3 loop spans 13 amino acids. CDR3 coding DNA: TGTGCCAGCAGCTTGGCTAGCACAGATACGCAGTATTTT. This translates into CASSLASTDTQYF.

This clone was counted a few times. The chain is built from TRBV10-3 and TRBJ1-1; perhaps TRBD1 as D (5 bases). V lost 0 bases and J lost 0, with 14 bases in between. Germline values: CDR1 ENHRY, CDR2 SYGVKD. This CDR3 contains 17 residues. The CDR3 DNA sequence: TGTGCCATCAGTGAGTCGAAGGTCCCGACAGTGAACACTGAAGCTTTCTTT. It codes for CAISESKVPTVNTEAFF.

The chain has TRBV10-3 and TRBJ2-3; D unclear. With 6 bases removed from V and 1 base from J, the gap between germline ends came to 11 bases. The CDR3 has 14 amino acids. The germline V gene encodes CDR1 ENHRY and CDR2 SYGVKD. The DNA for the CDR3 is TGTGCCATCAGGAGTGTGCCGGGCACAGATACGCAGTATTTT. This codes for CAIRSVPGTDTQYF.

This clone has just a few counts. Other DNA sequences within the sample encode an identical CDR3. V and J are TRBV2 and TRBJ1-6; 8 positions match TRBD1. This CDR3 has 14 residues. V lost 7 bases, J lost 8 bases, and 7 bases stayed unmatched. Germline CDR1 is SNHLY and CDR2 is FYNNEI. The CDR3 here is CASTLQGGDSPLHF. Written as DNA, the CDR3 is TGTGCCAGCACCCTACAGGGGGGGGATTCACCCCTCCACTTT.

The V gene is TRBV25-1, the J gene TRBJ2-3; no clear D gene. Germline V gene lookup returns CDR1 MGHDK and CDR2 SYGVNS. The ends were cut back, 4 bases at V and 2 bases at J, with 7 bases in the middle. The CDR3 length is 13 residues. CDR3 residues: CASSGHFTDTQYF. DNA for the CDR3: TGTGCCAGCAGTGGCCACTTCACAGATACGCAGTATTTT.

CDR3 in amino acids: CASSEARGSTDTQYF. The DNA for the CDR3 is TGTGCCAGCAGTGAAGCCCGGGGGAGCACAGATACGCAGTATTTT. This chain joins TRBV2 and TRBJ2-3, with D possibly TRBD2 on 6 matching bases. CDR1 and CDR2 (germline): SNHLY, FYNNEI. The CDR3 length is 15 residues. With 0 bases removed from V and 0 bases from J, the gap between germline ends came to 7 bases.

The chain combines TRBV30 with TRBJ1-2, with 10 bases fitting TRBD1. The CDR3 has 15 residues. V was pared by 1 base and J by 2 bases, with 4 bases of the junction left unmatched. Germline-derived CDR1 and CDR2 are GTSNPN and SVGIG (reference sequence). The CDR3 spells CAWSGDRGRNYGYTF. The CDR3 nucleotides read TGTGCCTGGAGTGGGGACAGGGGTAGGAACTATGGCTACACCTTC.

In its sample, this clone was seen a few times. This rearrangement joins TRBV6-5 to TRBJ2-5, with 9 bases that match TRBD2. V dropped 6 bases and J dropped 7; count of bases not matched to a gene: 6. CDR1 and CDR2 (germline): MNHEY, SVGAGI. The CDR3 extends over 13 amino acids. The CDR3 coding sequence is TGTGCCAGCAGCCTAGCGGGGTGGGGGACCCAGTACTTC. As protein: CASSLAGWGTQYF.

This clone was counted a few times. This chain links TRBV6-6 with TRBJ2-1; 10 bases are shared with TRBD2. The CDR3 has 11 amino acids. V lost 8 bases, J lost 9 bases, and 1 base stayed unmatched. Germline lookup yields CDR1 MNHNY and CDR2 SVGAGI (reference sequence). CDR3 nucleotide sequence: TGTGCCAGCGTAGCGGGGGGTGAGCAGTTCTTC. This encodes CASVAGGEQFF.

This clone showed up just a few times. The chain carries TRBV4-3 and TRBJ2-3; 7 nucleotides line up with TRBD2. The CDR3 is 19 residues long. Germline CDR1 reads LGHNA; CDR2 reads YSLEER. With 0 bases clipped from V and 6 bases from J, the junction kept 18 bases outside the gene matches. Here the CDR3 DNA reads TGCGCCAGCAGCCAAGACTGGCCTGGTAGGGCTAGCGGCCTTGATACGCAGTATTTT. Protein product: CASSQDWPGRASGLDTQYF.

This clone was seen only a few times. This chain uses TRBV6-5 with TRBJ1-1; possibly TRBD1 for D (6 bases). Germline V CDR1 and CDR2: MNHEY, SVGAGI. Trimming pared 2 bases from V and 3 bases from J, leaving 10 bases between. CDR3 length: 14 amino acids. The DNA of the CDR3 is TGTGCCAGCAGTTACCACAGGGATCACACTGAAGCTTTCTTT. Protein sequence: CASSYHRDHTEAFF.

This chain uses TRBV6-5 with TRBJ2-2; D is possibly TRBD2 (6 bases). CDR1 and CDR2 from the germline V gene are MNHEY and SVGAGI. This CDR3 spans 16 amino acids. Trimming removed 2 bases at V and 2 bases at J, with 12 bases between. As DNA, the CDR3 is TGTGCCAGCAGTTACGGGTGGACTACAAACACCGGGGAGCTGTTTTTT. It codes for CASSYGWTTNTGELFF.

CDR3 in amino acids: CASSLPNSSYEQYF. The CDR3 DNA reads TGTGCCAGCAGCCTACCAAACAGCTCCTACGAGCAGTACTTC. The chain links TRBV27 to TRBJ2-5; D unresolved. The DNA end is a closer match to TRBJ2-7, so the J assignment may be wrong. CDR1 MNHEY and CDR2 SMNVEV come from the germline V gene (reference sequence). CDR3 length: 14 residues.

The chain combines TRBV6-5 with TRBJ1-1; 7 positions agree with TRBD1. CDR1 and CDR2 (germline): MNHEY, SVGAGI. V was pared by 5 bases and J by 4 bases, with 4 bases of the junction left unmatched. The length of the CDR3 is 13 residues. DNA for the CDR3: TGTGCCAGCAGTGTCGACAGGGCCACTGAAGCTTTCTTT. This translates into CASSVDRATEAFF.

V usage is TRBV9 and J usage is TRBJ2-1; 8 bases fit TRBD1. J lost 6 bases, V lost 3 bases, and 8 bases had no gene match. Germline CDR1 reads SGDLS; CDR2 reads YYNGEE. The CDR3 runs to 15 residues. The DNA of the CDR3 is TGTGCCAGCAGCGGGGAGACAGGGGAGGTCAATGAGCAGTTCTTC. This sequence encodes CASSGETGEVNEQFF.

Notes on this clone: A junction end diverges from the germline sequence, so it may reflect a read error. This chain links TRBV2 with TRBJ1-2, with a tentative D call TRBD1 (5 bases). Looked up from germline, CDR1 is SNHLY and CDR2 is FYNNEI. CDR3 length: 12 residues. CDR3 DNA sequence: TGTGCCAGCAGGGGGCAGAACTATGGCCACACCTTC. Encoded protein: CASRGQNYGHTF. The complete variable domain, with remaining parts taken from reference TRBV2 and TRBJ1-2, reads EPEVTQTPSHQVTQMGQEVILRCVPISNHLYFYWYRQILGQKVEFLVSFYNNEISEKSEIFDDQFSVERPDGSNFTLKIRSTKLEDSAMYFCASRGQNYGHTFGSGTRLTVV.

The V gene is TRBV29-1, the J gene TRBJ2-5; TRBD2 might be the D (6 bases). The germline V and J ends were trimmed by 4 bases and 1 base, with 13 bases remaining between them. This CDR3 region has 14 residues. The germline gives CDR1 SQVTM, CDR2 ANQGSEA. This chain's CDR3 is CSVGRGDTQETQYF. CDR3 nucleotide sequence: TGCAGCGTTGGGAGGGGAGACACCCAAGAGACCCAGTACTTC.

The CDR3 nucleotides are TGTGCCAGCAGTTACAAGGGGGTAGGATCACCCCTCCACTTT. Translating gives CASSYKGVGSPLHF. V is TRBV6-5 and J is TRBJ1-6; possible D gene TRBD1, 6 bases. The V gene lost 2 bases and the J gene lost 10 bases, with 12 bases spanning the gap. The CDR3 is 14 amino acids. The germline V gene has CDR1 MNHEY and CDR2 SVGAGI.

V is TRBV30 and J is TRBJ2-7, with 8 bases lining up with TRBD1. CDR1 is GTSNPN and CDR2 is SVGIG in the germline V gene (reference sequence). Trimming took 0 bases from V and 6 from J; bases not matched to a gene: 1. CDR3 length: 12 amino acids. CDR3: CAWSVDRGEQYF. CDR3 nucleotides: TGTGCCTGGAGTGTTGACAGGGGCGAGCAGTACTTC.

This clone appeared a few times. J is TRBJ1-1 and V is TRBV19; a weak D match, TRBD1 (5 bases). The CDR3 totals 13 residues. With 9 bases removed from V and 3 bases from J, the gap between germline ends came to 14 bases. Germline lookup yields CDR1 LNHDA and CDR2 SQIVND (reference sequence). In DNA, the CDR3 is TGTGCCAGCGAGCAGGGAGGGTACACTGAAGCTTTCTTT. This sequence encodes CASEQGGYTEAFF.

The chain carries TRBV7-8 and TRBJ2-7, with TRBD2 identical over 12 bases. J lost 3 bases, V lost 5 bases, and 5 bases had no gene match. Germline CDR1 SGHVS, CDR2 FQNEAQ. This CDR3 spans 15 amino acids. CDR3 nucleotide sequence: TGTGCCAGCAGCACCACTAGCGGGGGGCTCTACGAGCAGTACTTC. Its translation is CASSTTSGGLYEQYF.

This clone was seen only a few times. The chain joins TRBV4-3 to TRBJ2-2, with a possible D match to TRBD1 (6 bases). CDR3 size: 15 residues. Germline loops: CDR1 LGHNA, CDR2 YSLEER. Trimming pared 0 bases from V and 3 bases from J, leaving 8 bases between. CDR3 sequence (DNA): TGCGCCAGCAGCCAAGATTACAGGGACACCGGGGAGCTGTTTTTT. Protein product: CASSQDYRDTGELFF.

The chain recombines TRBV5-4 with TRBJ2-2; a weak D match, TRBD1 (6 bases). Germline loops: CDR1 SGHNT, CDR2 YYREEE (reference sequence). The CDR3 consists of 13 residues. The germline V and J ends were trimmed by 0 bases and 6 bases, with 6 bases remaining between them. CDR3: CASSLDRAGELFF. The CDR3 DNA reads as TGTGCCAGCAGCTTGGACAGGGCCGGGGAGCTGTTTTTT.